These T cell receptor beta chains were read from a single sample in a study of shared clonotypes between healthy human individuals. TCRdb's table, derived via immunoSEQ multiplex PCR, lists solely in-frame clones and lacks some. Found here are about 2.1 million clones, 80% to 95% of them singletons; the top ten hold about 1.6%. Sequenced: naive CD8+ T cells from PBMCs. The receptors were gathered from a man younger than 35 in good health. Some clones in this sample may be carry-over from other donors' samples. Both conserved end residues are part of each CDR3. The order of the fields is clone size, V gene, D gene, J gene, CDR3 DNA, CDR3 protein. D genes are given only for firm matches. Clone size is stated in some rows and not others, as once, few, many or a class when expanded.

clone size: NA
V gene: TRBV28
D gene: TRBD2
J gene: TRBJ2-1
CDR3 DNA: TGTGCCAGCAGTTTAGTGGCGGGAGGGCCCGGTATATACAATGAGCAGTTCTTC
CDR3 protein: CASSLVAGGPGIYNEQFF

clone size: NA
V gene: TRBV27
D gene: TRBD1
J gene: TRBJ2-7
CDR3 DNA: TGTGCCAGCAGTTTTCAGGGGGCGAACGAGCAGTACTTC
CDR3 protein: CASSFQGANEQYF

clone size: NA
V gene: TRBV5-1
D gene: NA
J gene: TRBJ1-1
CDR3 DNA: TGCGCCAGCAGCTTGGGCGGGGTAGGGGCTGAAGCTTTCTTT
CDR3 protein: CASSLGGVGAEAFF

clone size: NA
V gene: TRBV18
D gene: NA
J gene: TRBJ2-5
CDR3 DNA: TGTGCCAGCTCAGGACCCGGGAAACAAGGGGAGACCCAGTACTTC
CDR3 protein: CASSGPGKQGETQYF

clone size: few
V gene: TRBV19
D gene: NA
J gene: TRBJ1-1
CDR3 DNA: TGTGCCAGTAGCTCAGGGAGGAACACTGAAGCTTTCTTT
CDR3 protein: CASSSGRNTEAFF

clone size: NA
V gene: TRBV28
D gene: NA
J gene: TRBJ2-5
CDR3 DNA: TGTGCCAGCAGTCCGTCTTTCGGGGAAGAGACCCAGTACTTC
CDR3 protein: CASSPSFGEETQYF

clone size: NA
V gene: TRBV7-2
D gene: NA
J gene: TRBJ1-6
CDR3 DNA: TGTGCCAGCAGCTCCCCCCGGGACCCCCCTGTCAATTCACCCCTCCACTTT
CDR3 protein: CASSSPRDPPVNSPLHF

clone size: NA
V gene: TRBV20-1
D gene: NA
J gene: TRBJ2-7
CDR3 DNA: TGCAGTGCTAGTGAAATCCACGAGCAGTACTTC
CDR3 protein: CSASEIHEQYF

clone size: NA
V gene: TRBV28
D gene: NA
J gene: TRBJ1-1
CDR3 DNA: TGTGCCAGCAGTTCCCCAGGGGCCGACACTGAAGCTTTCTTT
CDR3 protein: CASSSPGADTEAFF

clone size: once
V gene: TRBV6-1
D gene: NA
J gene: TRBJ2-4
CDR3 DNA: TGTGCCAGCAGTGAAGAGCCTGGTTTGGCCAAAAACATTCAGTACTTC
CDR3 protein: CASSEEPGLAKNIQYF